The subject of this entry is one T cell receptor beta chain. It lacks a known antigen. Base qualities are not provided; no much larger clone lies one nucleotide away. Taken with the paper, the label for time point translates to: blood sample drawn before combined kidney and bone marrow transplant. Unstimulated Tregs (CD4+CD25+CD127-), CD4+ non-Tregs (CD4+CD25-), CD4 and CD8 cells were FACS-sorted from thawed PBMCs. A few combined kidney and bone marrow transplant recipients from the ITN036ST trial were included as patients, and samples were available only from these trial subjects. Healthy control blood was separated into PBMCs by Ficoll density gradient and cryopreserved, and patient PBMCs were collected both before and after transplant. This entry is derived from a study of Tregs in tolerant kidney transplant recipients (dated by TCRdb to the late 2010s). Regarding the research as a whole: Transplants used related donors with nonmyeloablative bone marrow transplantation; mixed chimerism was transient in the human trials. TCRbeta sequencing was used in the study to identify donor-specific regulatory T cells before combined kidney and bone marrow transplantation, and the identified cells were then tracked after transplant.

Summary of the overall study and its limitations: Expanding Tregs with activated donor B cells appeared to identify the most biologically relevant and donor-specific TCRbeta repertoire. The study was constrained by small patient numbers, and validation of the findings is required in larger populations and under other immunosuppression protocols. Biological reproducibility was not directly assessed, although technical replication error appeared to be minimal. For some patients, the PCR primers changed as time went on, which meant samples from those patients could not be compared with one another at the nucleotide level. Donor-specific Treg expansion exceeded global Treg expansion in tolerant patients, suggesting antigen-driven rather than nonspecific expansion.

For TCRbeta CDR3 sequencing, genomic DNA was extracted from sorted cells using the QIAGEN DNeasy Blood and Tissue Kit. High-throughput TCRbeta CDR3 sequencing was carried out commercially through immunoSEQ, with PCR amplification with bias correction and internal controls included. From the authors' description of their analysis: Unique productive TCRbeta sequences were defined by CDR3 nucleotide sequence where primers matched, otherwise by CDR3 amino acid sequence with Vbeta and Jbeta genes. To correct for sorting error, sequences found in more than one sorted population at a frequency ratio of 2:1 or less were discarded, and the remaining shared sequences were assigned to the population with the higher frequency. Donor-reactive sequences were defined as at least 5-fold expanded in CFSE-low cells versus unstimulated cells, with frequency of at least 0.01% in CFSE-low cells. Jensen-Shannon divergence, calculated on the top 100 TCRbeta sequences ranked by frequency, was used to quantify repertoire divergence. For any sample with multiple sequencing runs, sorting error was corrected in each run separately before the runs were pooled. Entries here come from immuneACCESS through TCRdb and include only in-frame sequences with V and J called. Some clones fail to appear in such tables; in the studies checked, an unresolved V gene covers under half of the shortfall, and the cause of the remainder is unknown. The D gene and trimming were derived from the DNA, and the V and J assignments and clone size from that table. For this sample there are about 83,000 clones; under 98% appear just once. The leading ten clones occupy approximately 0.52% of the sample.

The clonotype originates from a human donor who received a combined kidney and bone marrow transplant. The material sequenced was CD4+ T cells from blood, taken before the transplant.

The CDR3 reads CASSQDQDRLNTEAFF. The DNA sequence is given as TGCGCCAGCAGCCAAGATCAGGACAGGTTGAACACTGAAGCTTTCTTT. The chain links TRBV4-1 with TRBJ1-1, and 7 junction bases match TRBD1. Relative to germline, V is missing 0 bases and J is missing 0 bases, with 4 bases of the junction outside any gene match. Taken from cysteine to phenylalanine, the CDR3 has 16 residues. The sequence is cut down to CDR3 DNA, 48 bases in frame from base 1. The germline V gene provides CDR1 MGHRA and CDR2 YSYEKL.